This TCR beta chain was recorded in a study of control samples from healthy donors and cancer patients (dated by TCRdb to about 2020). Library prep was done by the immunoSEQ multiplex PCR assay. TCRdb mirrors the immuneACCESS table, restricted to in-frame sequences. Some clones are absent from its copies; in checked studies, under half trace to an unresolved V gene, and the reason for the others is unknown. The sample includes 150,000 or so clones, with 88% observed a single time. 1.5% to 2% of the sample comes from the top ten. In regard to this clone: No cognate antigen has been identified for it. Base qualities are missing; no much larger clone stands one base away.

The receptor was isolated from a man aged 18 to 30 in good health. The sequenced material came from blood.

This receptor has the CDR3 CASSSQRGRRSSYNSPLHF. Read as DNA, the sequence is TGTGCCAGCAGCAGTCAAAGGGGACGCAGGAGCTCCTATAATTCACCCCTCCACTTT. Recombination connected TRBV7-8 to TRBJ1-6; the D gene is possibly TRBD1, with 5 bases matching. The CDR1 and CDR2 encoded by the germline V gene are SGHVS and FQNEAQ. The junction carries 20 bases between V and J, which are trimmed by 5 bases and 0 bases respectively. Reading from cysteine to phenylalanine, the CDR3 counts 19 amino acids. Here the CDR3 DNA is all that survives: 57 bases in frame from base 1.